This T cell receptor (beta chain) was recovered during a study of spatial heterogeneity in lung cancer. Using its own MiXCR run on the 5' RACE reads, TCRdb lists one record per CDR3 protein. The sample consists of more than 85,000 distinct CDR3 sequences, around 8.6% of them appearing once. Time point in this sample: sample taken at primary tumor resection. Sequencing of whole RNA from tumor, nontumor lung or frozen PBMC involved no sorting. This specimen consisted of PBMCs, obtained at surgery. The clonotype was recovered from a male donor with early-stage non-small cell lung cancer.

DNA for the CDR3: TGCAGCGTGCGGGGGACAGCTAGCACAGATACGCAGTATTTT. Protein sequence: CSVRGTASTDTQYF. The gene calls are TRBV29-1 and TRBJ2-3, with D tentatively TRBD1 or TRBD2 (7 bases each). The CDR3 has 14 residues. Per germline, CDR1 SQVTM and CDR2 ANQGSEA. Trimming cost V 6 bases and J 0 bases, with 13 bases left between them.